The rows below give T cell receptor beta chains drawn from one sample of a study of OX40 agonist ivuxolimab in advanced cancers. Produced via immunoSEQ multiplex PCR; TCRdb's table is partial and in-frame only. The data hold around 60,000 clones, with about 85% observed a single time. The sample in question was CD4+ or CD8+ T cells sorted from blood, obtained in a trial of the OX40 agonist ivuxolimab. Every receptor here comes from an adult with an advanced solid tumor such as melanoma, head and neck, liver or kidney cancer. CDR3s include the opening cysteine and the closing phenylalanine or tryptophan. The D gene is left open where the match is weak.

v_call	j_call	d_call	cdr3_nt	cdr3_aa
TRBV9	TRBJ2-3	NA	TGTGCCAGCAGCGACTTAACAGGCATAGATACGCAGTATTTT	CASSDLTGIDTQYF
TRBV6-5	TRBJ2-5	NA	TGTGCCAGCAGTTACTCGCACGGGGAGGAGACCCAGTACTTC	CASSYSHGEETQYF
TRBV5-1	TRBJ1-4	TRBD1	TGCGCCAGCAGCCTGGGACAGCCTAATGAAAAACTGTTTTTT	CASSLGQPNEKLFF
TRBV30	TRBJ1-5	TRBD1	TGTGCCTATAGTTGGGGACAGGGGAGCAATCAGCCCCAGCATTTT	CAYSWGQGSNQPQHF
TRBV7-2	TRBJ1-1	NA	TGTGCCAGCAGCTTAGGGGGGGTAATGAACACTGAAGCTTTCTTT	CASSLGGVMNTEAFF
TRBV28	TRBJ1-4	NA	TGTGCCAGCAGTTTATGGGGCACGCAAGTAGATGAAAAACTGTTTTTT	CASSLWGTQVDEKLFF
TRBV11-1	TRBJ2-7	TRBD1	TGTGCCAGCAGCTCGACAGGGGCCACCCACGAGCAGTACTTC	CASSSTGATHEQYF
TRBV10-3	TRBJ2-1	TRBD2	TGTGCCATCAGGACTAGCGGGAGGGCCGGTGAGCAGTTCTTC	CAIRTSGRAGEQFF
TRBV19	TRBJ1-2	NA	TGTGCCAGTAAGGCCGTTACAGGGAAACGTGGCTACACCTTC	CASKAVTGKRGYTF
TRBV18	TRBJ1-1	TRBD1	TGTGCCAGCTCCCTTGGGACAGGCGTGGAGCTTTGGAACACTGAAGCTTTCTTT	CASSLGTGVELWNTEAFF
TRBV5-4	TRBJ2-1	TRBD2	TGTGCCAGCAGCGCTTCTAGCGGGAGTCTTCAGTTCTTC	CASSASSGSLQFF
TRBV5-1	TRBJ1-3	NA	TGCGCCAGCAGCTTGGTAGGGACTGGAAACACCATATATTTT	CASSLVGTGNTIYF
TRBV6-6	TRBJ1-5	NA	TGTGCCAGCACTAAGGACAGCTCAGGTAATCCGCCCCAGCATTTT	CASTKDSSGNPPQHF
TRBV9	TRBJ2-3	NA	TGTGCCAGCAGCCCTCATCCGCTGGGGAGCACAGATACGCAGTATTTT	CASSPHPLGSTDTQYF
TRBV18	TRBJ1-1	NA	TGTGCCAGCTCACCATCGATGGAGTGGGATTGGAACACTGAAGCTTTCTTT	CASSPSMEWDWNTEAFF